In its sample, the clone carrying this TCR beta chain was seen many times. Antigen: not known. It was with a sample-barcoded 5' primer and a J-beta primer mix that a second PCR of roughly 6 to 12 cycles was run. Each single sample gave us at least 2.5 million CDR3-containing paired-end reads. TCRdb re-called the 5' RACE reads with MiXCR, one entry per CDR3 protein. Of 1.5 million to 2 million distinct CDR3 sequences detected, 28% appear once; the ten largest clones hold 6.5% to 8.5%. In germline, CDR1 is SGHTA, CDR2 FQGNSA. The J segment lost 6 bases and the V segment lost 5 bases, leaving 4 bases of the junction unmatched. This CDR3 contains 13 residues. The sample is drawn from a study of blood T cells in healthy people across ages. Roughly 9.2 milliliters of peripheral blood were drawn from each donor into EDTA-treated tubes. Study-wide results and limits: Estimated diversity across one million T cells was deemed an underestimate.

The chain employs TRBV7-2 and TRBJ1-5; TRBD1 matches 7 bases. Material for sequencing was blood. The sequence was obtained from a woman in her 30s in good health. The CDR3 nucleotides read TGTGCCAGCAGCAAGGGACAGTCTCAGCCCCAGCATTTT. Translating gives CASSKGQSQPQHF.